This T cell receptor (beta chain) came from a study of pediatric ulcerative colitis. The overall study: Ulcerative colitis patients had pancolitis or left-sided colitis, with confirming histology.

One to two pinch biopsies were taken from the rectum during colonoscopy. Details on this clone: As yet, its antigen is unknown.

This CDR3 region has 16 residues. The junction had 12 bases not matched to a gene; V was cut back by 5 bases and J by 9 bases. Germline lookup yields CDR1 LGHNA and CDR2 YNFKEQ. General study points: Clonal expansions reduced rectal repertoire diversity in acute severe colitis.

Some clones are missing from TCRdb's copy, which holds only in-frame ones; the method was immunoSEQ multiplex PCR. Among over 45,000 clones, over 70% were seen once, and the ten largest hold 3% to 4.5%. The source of this sequence is a girl aged 10 to 17 with moderate ulcerative colitis. The V and J genes are TRBV4-2 and TRBJ2-1; TRBD2 agrees at 11 bases. Sequencing was done on a sample of gut tissue. CDR3 DNA: TGTGCCAGCAGCGATATCACTAGCGGGAGTCTGGGTGAGCAGTTCTTC. Its translation: CASSDITSGSLGEQFF.